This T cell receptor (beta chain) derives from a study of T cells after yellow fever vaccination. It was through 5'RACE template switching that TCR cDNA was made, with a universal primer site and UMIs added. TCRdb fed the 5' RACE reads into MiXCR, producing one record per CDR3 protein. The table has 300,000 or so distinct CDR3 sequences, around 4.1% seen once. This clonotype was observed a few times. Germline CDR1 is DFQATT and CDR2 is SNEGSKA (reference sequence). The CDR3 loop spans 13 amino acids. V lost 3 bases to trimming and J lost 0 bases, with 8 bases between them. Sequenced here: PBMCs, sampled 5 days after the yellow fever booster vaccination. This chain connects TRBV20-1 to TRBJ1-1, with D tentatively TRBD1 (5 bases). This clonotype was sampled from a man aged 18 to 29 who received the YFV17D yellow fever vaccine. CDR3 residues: CSARGELNTEAFF. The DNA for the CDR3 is TGCAGTGCTAGGGGGGAGCTGAACACTGAAGCTTTCTTT.